This TCR beta chain was identified in a study of blood T cell repertoires in COVID-19. Comment on this clone: Germline is not matched at one junction end, which may reflect a read error.

Sequencing was performed with immunoSEQ multiplex PCR; in TCRdb, only in-frame clones are kept and a portion is missing. The table includes approximately 250,000 clones, 80% to 95% detected once. From germline, CDR1 is SGHAT and CDR2 FQNNGV. The CDR3 is 13 residues long. The clonotype was recovered from a man aged 40-50 years who had been exposed to COVID-19. The V gene is TRBV11-2, the J gene TRBJ2-7; 14 positions agree with TRBD2. Material: PBMCs or T cells enriched from blood (not recorded which). CDR3 amino acids: CASSPGLAGAPWF. For the CDR3, the DNA is TGTGCCAGCAGCCCGGGACTAGCGGGAGCCCCCTGGTTC.